A single sample is the source of the 7 T cell receptor beta chains below, sequenced in a study of blood T cells in healthy people across ages. It was with a sample-barcoded 5' primer and a J-beta primer mix that a second PCR of about 6 to 11 cycles was run. Each CDR3 protein is one row after TCRdb ran MiXCR on the 5' RACE reads. The data show roughly 570,000 distinct CDR3 sequences, with 25% to 30% seen just once and approximately 17% held by the top ten. The sequenced sample was blood. The receptor set was obtained from a woman in her 70s in good health.

V usage is TRBV11-2 and J usage is TRBJ2-3, with D perhaps TRBD2 (5 bases). Per the germline V gene, CDR1 is SGHAT and CDR2 is FQNNGV. V was trimmed by 3 bases and J by 7 bases, leaving 17 bases between them. The CDR3 covers 15 residues. This CDR3 is CASSFSSGTRNTQYF. In nucleotides, the CDR3 is TGTGCCAGCAGCTTTTCGTCGGGAACTCGAAATACGCAGTATTTT.

This chain connects TRBV10-3 to TRBJ2-1, with 10 bases identical to TRBD2. The CDR3 contains 15 residues. CDR1 is ENHRY, CDR2 SYGVKD, per germline. The V segment lost 6 bases and the J segment 8 bases; nucleotides outside the gene matches: 10. The CDR3 region is CAIRDLAGAVDEQFF. CDR3 coding DNA: TGTGCCATCAGGGATCTAGCGGGGGCGGTAGATGAGCAGTTCTTC.

The chain couples TRBV7-2 to TRBJ1-4; tentatively, D is TRBD1 (6 bases). The V gene lost 5 bases and the J gene lost 17 bases, with 18 bases spanning the gap. Germline loops: CDR1 SGHTA, CDR2 FQGNSA. CDR3 length: 12 residues. DNA for the CDR3: TGTGCCAGCAGCCTCTCGGGGGGCAGCAAATTTTTT. Residues: CASSLSGGSKFF.

The chain links TRBV6-5 to TRBJ2-4; 9 nucleotides line up with TRBD2. The germline gives CDR1 MNHEY, CDR2 SVGAGI. This CDR3 has 16 amino acids. The junction had 7 bases not matched to a gene; V was cut back by 6 bases and J by 1 base. CDR3 sequence: CASRRGGGAAKNIQYF. The DNA of the CDR3 is TGTGCCAGCAGGCGAGGCGGGGGGGCCGCCAAAAACATTCAGTACTTC.

The chain uses TRBV20-1 and TRBJ2-5; D remains ambiguous. Germline lookup yields CDR1 DFQATT and CDR2 SNEGSKA (reference sequence). The CDR3 spans 11 residues. CDR3 loop: CGRLGQETQYF. In nucleotides, the CDR3 is TGCGGCAGACTGGGCCAAGAGACCCAGTACTTC.

As to this clonotype: Relative to the germline gene, one junction end is altered; a read error may explain this. J is TRBJ2-1 and V is TRBV4-1; unclear D gene. The DNA end is a closer match to TRBJ2-5, so the J assignment may be wrong. The CDR3 totals 13 residues. From germline, CDR1 is MGHRA and CDR2 YSYEKL. DNA of the CDR3: TGCACCAGCAGCCAAGATTCCAGGGAGACCCAGTACTTC. Encoded protein: CTSSQDSRETQYF.

This clonotype has just a few counts. DNA for the CDR3: TGTGCCAGCAGCCTACAGGGGGGACTAAGGAAAGAGACCCAGTACTTC. It is translated as CASSLQGGLRKETQYF. The chain combines TRBV6-1 with TRBJ2-5; TRBD1 is a possible D gene (8 bases). The CDR3 has 16 amino acids. The germline gives CDR1 MNHNS, CDR2 SASEGT. The V gene lost 6 bases and the J gene lost 3 bases, with 20 bases spanning the gap.